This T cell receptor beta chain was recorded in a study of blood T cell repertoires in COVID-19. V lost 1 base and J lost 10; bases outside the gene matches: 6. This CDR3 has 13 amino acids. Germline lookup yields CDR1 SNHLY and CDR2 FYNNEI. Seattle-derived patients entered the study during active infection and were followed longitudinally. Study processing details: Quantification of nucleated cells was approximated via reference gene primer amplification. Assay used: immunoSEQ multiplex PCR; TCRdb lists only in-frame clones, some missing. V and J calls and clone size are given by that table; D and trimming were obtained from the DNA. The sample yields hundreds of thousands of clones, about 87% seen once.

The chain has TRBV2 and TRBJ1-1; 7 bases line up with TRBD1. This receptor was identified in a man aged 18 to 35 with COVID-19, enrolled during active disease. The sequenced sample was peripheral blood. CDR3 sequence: CASSEGAGGVAFF. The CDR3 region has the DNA TGTGCCAGCAGTGAAGGGGCAGGGGGTGTAGCTTTCTTT. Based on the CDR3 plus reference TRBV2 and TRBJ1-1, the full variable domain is EPEVTQTPSHQVTQMGQEVILRCVPISNHLYFYWYRQILGQKVEFLVSFYNNEISEKSEIFDDQFSVERPDGSNFTLKIRSTKLEDSAMYFCASSEGAGGVAFFGQGTRLTVV.